These 2 T cell receptor beta chains came from one sample sequenced in a study of cytomegalovirus exposure and HLA in healthy donors. 60 Vbeta and 13 Jbeta primers were used in PCR. Libraries were prepared by immunoSEQ multiplex PCR; TCRdb keeps only in-frame clonotypes and omits some of them. The sample contains some 150,000 clones, 80% of which appear only once. Source material: PBMCs. These receptor sequences come from a man aged 50 or older in good health and CMV-seronegative.

The rearrangement links TRBV11-3 to TRBJ2-2, with 7 bases lining up with TRBD2. The CDR3 runs to 15 residues. The germline CDR1 and CDR2 sequences are SGHNT and YENEEA. The V gene end was trimmed by 2 bases and the J gene end by 3 bases; junction bases not matched to a gene: 3. The CDR3 sequence: CASSLTGRYTGELFF. The CDR3 DNA reads TGTGCCAGCAGCTTAACCGGGAGGTACACCGGGGAGCTGTTTTTT.

The chain is built from TRBV5-1 and TRBJ1-1, with 12 bases lining up with TRBD1. Germline CDR1 reads SGHRS; CDR2 reads YFSETQ. The J segment lost 11 bases and the V segment lost 5 bases, leaving 10 bases of the junction unmatched. This CDR3 has 14 amino acids. CDR3 sequence: CASRLGTGGVDAFF. CDR3 nucleotides: TGCGCCAGCAGACTCGGGACAGGGGGCGTCGACGCTTTCTTT.